What follows is one T cell receptor beta chain and its context. This CDR3 is built from 18 residues. The V gene's germline CDR1 is SGHTA and CDR2 FQGNSA. The V end lost 2 bases, the J end lost 0 bases, and 16 bases lay between the germline ends. This entry belongs to a study of blood T cell repertoires in COVID-19. Measured with immunoSEQ multiplex PCR; TCRdb has only the in-frame clones, and not every one. The sample comprises 250,000 to 350,000 clones, 86% of which are singletons, and 10% rests with the top ten. This TCR was sampled from a young woman who had recovered from COVID-19. The chain combines TRBV7-2 with TRBJ1-4; no definite D call. The sample consisted of PBMCs or T cells enriched from blood (not recorded which). CDR3 sequence: CASSLHPPSPATNEKLFF. In DNA, the CDR3 is TGTGCCAGCAGCTTACACCCCCCTAGTCCAGCAACTAATGAAAAACTGTTTTTT.